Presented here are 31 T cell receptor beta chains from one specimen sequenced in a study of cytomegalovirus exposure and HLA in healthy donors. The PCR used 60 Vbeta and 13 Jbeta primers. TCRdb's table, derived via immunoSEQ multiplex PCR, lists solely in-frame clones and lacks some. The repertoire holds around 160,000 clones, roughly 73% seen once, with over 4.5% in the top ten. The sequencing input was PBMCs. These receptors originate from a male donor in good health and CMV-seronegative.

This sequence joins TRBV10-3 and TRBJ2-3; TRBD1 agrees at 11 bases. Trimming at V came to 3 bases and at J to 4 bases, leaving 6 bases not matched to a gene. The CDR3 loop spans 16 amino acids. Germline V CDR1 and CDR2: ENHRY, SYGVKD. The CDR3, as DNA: TGTGCCATCAGTGATTTTGGGGACAGGGGGTCAGATACGCAGTATTTT. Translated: CAISDFGDRGSDTQYF.

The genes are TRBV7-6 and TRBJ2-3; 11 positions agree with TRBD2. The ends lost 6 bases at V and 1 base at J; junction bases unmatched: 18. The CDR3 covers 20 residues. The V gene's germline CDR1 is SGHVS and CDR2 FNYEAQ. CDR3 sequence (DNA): TGTGCCAGCAGATCTAGCGGATGGAGTAGCGGGAGGGTGGGCACAGATACGCAGTATTTT. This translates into CASRSSGWSSGRVGTDTQYF.

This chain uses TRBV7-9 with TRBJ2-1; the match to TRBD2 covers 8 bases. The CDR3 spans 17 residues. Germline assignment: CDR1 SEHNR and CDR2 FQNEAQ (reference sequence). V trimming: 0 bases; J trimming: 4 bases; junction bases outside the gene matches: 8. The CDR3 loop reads CASSLAPATSVYNEQFF. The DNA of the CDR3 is TGTGCCAGCAGCTTAGCGCCTGCGACTAGCGTGTACAATGAGCAGTTCTTC. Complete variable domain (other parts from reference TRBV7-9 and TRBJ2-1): DTGVSQNPRHKITKRGQNVTFRCDPISEHNRLYWYRQTLGQGPEFLTYFQNEAQLEKSRLLSDRFSAERPKGSFSTLEIQRTEQGDSAMYLCASSLAPATSVYNEQFFGPGTRLTVL.

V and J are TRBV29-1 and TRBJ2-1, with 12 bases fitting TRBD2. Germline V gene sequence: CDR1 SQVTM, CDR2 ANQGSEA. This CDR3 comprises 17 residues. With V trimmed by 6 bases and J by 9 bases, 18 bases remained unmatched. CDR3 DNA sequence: TGCAGCGTCTCAGACCGACTAGCGGGGGCCCTAGGTGGTGAGCAGTTCTTC. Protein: CSVSDRLAGALGGEQFF.

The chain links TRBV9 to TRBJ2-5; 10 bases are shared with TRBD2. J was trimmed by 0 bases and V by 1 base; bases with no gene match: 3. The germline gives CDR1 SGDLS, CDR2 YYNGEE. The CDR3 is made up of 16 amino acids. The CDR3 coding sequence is TGTGCCAGCAGCGTATATAGCGGGGGGTACCAAGAGACCCAGTACTTC. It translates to CASSVYSGGYQETQYF.

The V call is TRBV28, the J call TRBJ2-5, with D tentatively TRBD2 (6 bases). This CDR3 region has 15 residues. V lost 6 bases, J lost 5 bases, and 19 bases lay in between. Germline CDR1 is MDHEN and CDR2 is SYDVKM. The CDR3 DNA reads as TGTGCCAGCAGGCAGTCCGGAGGGTTGTGGGAGACCCAGTACTTC. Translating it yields CASRQSGGLWETQYF.

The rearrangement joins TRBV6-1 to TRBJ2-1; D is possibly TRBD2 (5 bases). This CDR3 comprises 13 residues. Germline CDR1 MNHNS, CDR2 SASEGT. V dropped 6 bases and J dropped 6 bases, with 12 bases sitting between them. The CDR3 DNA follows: TGTGCCAGCAGGCCCGGACTGGTCAATGAGCAGTTCTTC. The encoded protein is CASRPGLVNEQFF.

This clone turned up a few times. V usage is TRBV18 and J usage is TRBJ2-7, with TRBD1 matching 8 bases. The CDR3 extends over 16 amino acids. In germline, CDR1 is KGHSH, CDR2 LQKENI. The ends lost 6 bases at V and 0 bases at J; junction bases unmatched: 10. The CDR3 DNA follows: TGTGCCAGCTCCCTGGCCGGGACAGGCGACTCCTACGAGCAGTACTTC. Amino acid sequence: CASSLAGTGDSYEQYF. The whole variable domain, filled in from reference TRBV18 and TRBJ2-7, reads NAGVMQNPRHLVRRRGQEARLRCSPMKGHSHVYWYRQLPEEGLKFMVYLQKENIIDESGMPKERFSAEFPKEGPSILRIQQVVRGDSAAYFCASSLAGTGDSYEQYFGPGTRLTVT.

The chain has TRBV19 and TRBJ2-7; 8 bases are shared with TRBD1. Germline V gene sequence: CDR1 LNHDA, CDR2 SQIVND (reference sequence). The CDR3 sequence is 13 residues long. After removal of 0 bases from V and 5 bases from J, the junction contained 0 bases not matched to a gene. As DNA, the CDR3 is TGTGCCAGTAGTATAGACAGGGGGCACGAGCAGTACTTC. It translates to CASSIDRGHEQYF.

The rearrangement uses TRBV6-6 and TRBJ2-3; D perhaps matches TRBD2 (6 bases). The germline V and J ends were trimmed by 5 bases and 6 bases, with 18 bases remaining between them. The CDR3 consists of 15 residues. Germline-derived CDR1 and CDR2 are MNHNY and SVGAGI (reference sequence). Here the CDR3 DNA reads TGTGCCAGCAGTGGAGGAGGGGCAGGTTGGGATACGCAGTATTTT. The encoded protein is CASSGGGAGWDTQYF.

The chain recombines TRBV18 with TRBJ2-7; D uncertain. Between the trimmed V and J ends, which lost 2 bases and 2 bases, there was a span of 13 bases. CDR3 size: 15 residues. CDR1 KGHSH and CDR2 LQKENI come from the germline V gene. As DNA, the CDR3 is TGTGCCAGCTCACCAAAGGAGACCGGTACCTACGAGCAGTACTTC. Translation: CASSPKETGTYEQYF.

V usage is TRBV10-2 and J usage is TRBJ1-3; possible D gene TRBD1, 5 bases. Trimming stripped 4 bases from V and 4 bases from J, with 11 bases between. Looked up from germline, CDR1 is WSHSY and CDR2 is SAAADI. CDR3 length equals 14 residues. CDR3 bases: TGCGCCAGCAGTGTTCGCGGGGGAGGAAACACCATATATTTT. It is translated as CASSVRGGGNTIYF.

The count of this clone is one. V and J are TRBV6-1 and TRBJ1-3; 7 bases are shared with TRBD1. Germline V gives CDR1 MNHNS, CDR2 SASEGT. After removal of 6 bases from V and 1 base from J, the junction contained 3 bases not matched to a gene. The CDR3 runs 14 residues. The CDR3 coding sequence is TGTGCCAGCAGGACGGGACAGTCTGGAAACACCATATATTTT. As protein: CASRTGQSGNTIYF.

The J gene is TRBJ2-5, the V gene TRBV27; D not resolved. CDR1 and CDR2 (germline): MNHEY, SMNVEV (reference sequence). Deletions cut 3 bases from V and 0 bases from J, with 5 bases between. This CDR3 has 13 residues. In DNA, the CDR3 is TGTGCCAGCAGTTTCCTTTACCAAGAGACCCAGTACTTC. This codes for CASSFLYQETQYF.

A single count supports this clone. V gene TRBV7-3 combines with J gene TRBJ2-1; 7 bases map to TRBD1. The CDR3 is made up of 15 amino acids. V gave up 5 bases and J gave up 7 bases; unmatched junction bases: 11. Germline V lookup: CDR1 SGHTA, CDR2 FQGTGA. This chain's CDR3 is CASSPGQSAENEQFF. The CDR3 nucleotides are TGTGCCAGCAGCCCGGGACAGTCGGCTGAGAATGAGCAGTTCTTC.

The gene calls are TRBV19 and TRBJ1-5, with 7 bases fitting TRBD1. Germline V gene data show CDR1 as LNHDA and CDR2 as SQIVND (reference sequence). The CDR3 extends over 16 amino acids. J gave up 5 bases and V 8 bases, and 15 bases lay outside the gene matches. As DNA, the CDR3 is TGTGCCAGTGGCCGATCGAGACAGGGCCGTCATCAGCCCCAGCATTTT. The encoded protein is CASGRSRQGRHQPQHF.

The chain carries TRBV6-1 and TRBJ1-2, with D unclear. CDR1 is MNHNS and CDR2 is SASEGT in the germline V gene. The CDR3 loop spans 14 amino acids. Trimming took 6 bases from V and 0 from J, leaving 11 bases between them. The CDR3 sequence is CASRLGQANYGYTF. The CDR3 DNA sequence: TGTGCCAGCAGGCTGGGTCAGGCTAACTATGGCTACACCTTC.

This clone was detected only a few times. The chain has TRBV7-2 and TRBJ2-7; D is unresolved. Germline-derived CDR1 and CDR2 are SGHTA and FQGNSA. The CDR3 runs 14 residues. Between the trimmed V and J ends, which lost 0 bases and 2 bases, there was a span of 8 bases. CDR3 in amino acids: CASSLAQLPYEQYF. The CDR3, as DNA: TGTGCCAGCAGCTTAGCGCAACTTCCCTACGAGCAGTACTTC. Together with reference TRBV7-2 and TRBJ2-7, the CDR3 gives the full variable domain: GAGVSQSPSNKVTEKGKDVELRCDPISGHTALYWYRQSLGQGLEFLIYFQGNSAPDKSGLPSDRFSAERTGGSVSTLTIQRTQQEDSAVYLCASSLAQLPYEQYFGPGTRLTVT.

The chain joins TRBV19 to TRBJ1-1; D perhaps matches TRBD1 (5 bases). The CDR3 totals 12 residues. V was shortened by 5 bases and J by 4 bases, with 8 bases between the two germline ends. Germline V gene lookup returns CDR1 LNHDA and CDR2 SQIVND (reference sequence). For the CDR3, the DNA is TGTGCCAGTAGTCCGCAGGGCACTGAAGCTTTCTTT. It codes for CASSPQGTEAFF. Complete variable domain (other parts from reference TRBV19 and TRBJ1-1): DGGITQSPKYLFRKEGQNVTLSCEQNLNHDAMYWYRQDPGQGLRLIYYSQIVNDFQKGDIAEGYSVSREKKESFPLTVTSAQKNPTAFYLCASSPQGTEAFFGQGTRLTVV.

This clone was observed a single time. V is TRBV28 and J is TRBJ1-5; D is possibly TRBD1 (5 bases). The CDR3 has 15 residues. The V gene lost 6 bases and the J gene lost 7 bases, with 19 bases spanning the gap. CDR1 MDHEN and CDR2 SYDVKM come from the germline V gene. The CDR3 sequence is CASRPRRRVSQPQHF. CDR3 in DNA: TGTGCCAGCAGACCGAGGCGCAGGGTCAGCCAGCCCCAGCATTTT.

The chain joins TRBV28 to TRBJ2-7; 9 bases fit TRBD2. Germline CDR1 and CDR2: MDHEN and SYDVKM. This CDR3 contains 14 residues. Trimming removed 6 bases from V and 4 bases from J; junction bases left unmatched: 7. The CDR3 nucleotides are TGTGCCAGCAGCTCGGGACTAGCTGTTTACGAGCAGTACTTC. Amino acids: CASSSGLAVYEQYF. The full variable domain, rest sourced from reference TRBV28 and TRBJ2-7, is DVKVTQSSRYLVKRTGEKVFLECVQDMDHENMFWYRQDPGLGLRLIYFSYDVKMKEKGDIPEGYSVSREKKERFSLILESASTNQTSMYLCASSSGLAVYEQYFGPGTRLTVT.

The CDR3 is CASSVEHSRVGEQYF. The CDR3 DNA is TGTGCCAGCAGCGTAGAGCATTCACGGGTGGGAGAGCAGTACTTC. The J gene is TRBJ2-5, the V gene TRBV9; D might be TRBD2 (5 bases). Germline CDR1 SGDLS, CDR2 YYNGEE. The CDR3 runs to 15 residues. The V and J ends lost 0 bases and 11 bases respectively, with 20 bases between them. The full variable domain, its missing parts supplied by reference TRBV9 and TRBJ2-5, is DSGVTQTPKHLITATGQRVTLRCSPRSGDLSVYWYQQSLDQGLQFLIQYYNGEERAKGNILERFSAQQFPDLHSELNLSSLELGDSALYFCASSVEHSRVGEQYFGPGTRLLVL.

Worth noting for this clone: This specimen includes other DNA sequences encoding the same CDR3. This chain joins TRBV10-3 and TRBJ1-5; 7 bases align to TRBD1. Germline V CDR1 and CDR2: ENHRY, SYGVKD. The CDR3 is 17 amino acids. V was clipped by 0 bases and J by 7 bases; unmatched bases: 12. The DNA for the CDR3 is TGTGCCATCAGTGAGTCGATGAAAGGGGGCTTGATCCAGCCCCAGCATTTT. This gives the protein CAISESMKGGLIQPQHF.

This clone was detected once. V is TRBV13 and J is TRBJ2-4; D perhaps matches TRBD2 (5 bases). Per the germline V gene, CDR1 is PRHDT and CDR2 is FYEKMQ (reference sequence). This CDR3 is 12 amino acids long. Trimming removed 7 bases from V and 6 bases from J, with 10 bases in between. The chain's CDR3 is CASTRSGNIQYF. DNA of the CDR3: TGTGCCAGCACCCGAAGCGGAAACATTCAGTACTTC.

The CDR3 nucleotides read TGCGCCAGCAGCTACCAGGGCCTCTCTGGAAACACCATATATTTT. Translated: CASSYQGLSGNTIYF. The rearrangement joins TRBV5-1 to TRBJ1-3; the D gene is possibly TRBD1 (5 bases). V dropped 3 bases and J dropped 0 bases, with 10 bases sitting between them. The CDR3 runs 15 residues. CDR1 is SGHRS and CDR2 is YFSETQ in the germline V gene.

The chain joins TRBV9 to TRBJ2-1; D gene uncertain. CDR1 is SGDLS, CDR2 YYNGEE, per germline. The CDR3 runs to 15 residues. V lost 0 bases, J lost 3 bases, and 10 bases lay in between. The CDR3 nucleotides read TGTGCCAGCAGCGTAGCTACTGACTTCTACAATGAGCAGTTCTTC. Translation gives CASSVATDFYNEQFF.

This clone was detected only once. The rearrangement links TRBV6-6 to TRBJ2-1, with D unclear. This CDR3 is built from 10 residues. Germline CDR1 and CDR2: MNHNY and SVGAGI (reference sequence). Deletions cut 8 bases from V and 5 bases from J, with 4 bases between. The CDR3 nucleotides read TGTGCCAGCGCAGACAATGAGCAGTTCTTC. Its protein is CASADNEQFF.

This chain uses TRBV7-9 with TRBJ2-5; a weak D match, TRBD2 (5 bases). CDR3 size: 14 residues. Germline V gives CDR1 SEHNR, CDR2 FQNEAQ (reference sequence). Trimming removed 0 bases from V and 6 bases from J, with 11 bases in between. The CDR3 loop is CASSLAAGEQTQYF. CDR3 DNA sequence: TGTGCCAGCAGCTTAGCGGCGGGCGAACAGACCCAGTACTTC. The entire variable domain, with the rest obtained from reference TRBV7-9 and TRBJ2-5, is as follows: DTGVSQNPRHKITKRGQNVTFRCDPISEHNRLYWYRQTLGQGPEFLTYFQNEAQLEKSRLLSDRFSAERPKGSFSTLEIQRTEQGDSAMYLCASSLAAGEQTQYFGPGTRLLVL.

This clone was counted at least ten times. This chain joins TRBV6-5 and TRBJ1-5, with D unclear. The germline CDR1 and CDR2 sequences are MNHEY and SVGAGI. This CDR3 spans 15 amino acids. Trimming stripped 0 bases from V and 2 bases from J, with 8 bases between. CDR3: CASSYSIAGNQPQHF. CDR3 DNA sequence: TGTGCCAGCAGTTACTCGATAGCAGGCAATCAGCCCCAGCATTTT.

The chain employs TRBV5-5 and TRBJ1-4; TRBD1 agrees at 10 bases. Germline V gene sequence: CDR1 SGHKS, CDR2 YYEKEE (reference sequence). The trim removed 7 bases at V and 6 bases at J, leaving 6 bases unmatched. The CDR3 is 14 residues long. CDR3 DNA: TGTGCCAGCCGACCGGGACAGGGGTATGAAAAACTGTTTTTT. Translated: CASRPGQGYEKLFF. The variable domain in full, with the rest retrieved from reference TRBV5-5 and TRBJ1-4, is DAGVTQSPTHLIKTRGQQVTLRCSPISGHKSVSWYQQVLGQGPQFIFQYYEKEERGRGNFPDRFSARQFPNYSSELNVNALLLGDSALYLCASRPGQGYEKLFFGSGTQLSVL.

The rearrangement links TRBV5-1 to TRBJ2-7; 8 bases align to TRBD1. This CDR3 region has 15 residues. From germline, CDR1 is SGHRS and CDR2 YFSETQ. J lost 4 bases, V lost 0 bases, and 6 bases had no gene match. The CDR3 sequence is CASSLDPGQGYEQYF. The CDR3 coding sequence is TGCGCCAGCAGCTTGGATCCCGGACAGGGTTACGAGCAGTACTTC.